This TCR beta chain was observed in a study of PD-1 blockade in classical Hodgkin lymphoma. Whole-study results and caveats: Newly diagnosed patients had baseline TCR diversity that was reportedly lower than that of healthy donors. No one has yet defined what causes the repertoire differences, which may be disease activity or prior therapy.

Time point: cycle 4 day 1 (C4D1), after more than five weeks of nivolumab. Every patient had relapsed following autologous stem cell transplantation, and cohorts differed in brentuximab vedotin exposure. With magnetic negative selection, CD4+ T cells were purified from PBMCs that had been thawed. With regard to this clone: Antigen specificity is unknown.

TCRdb keeps only in-frame clones here, not all; method: immunoSEQ multiplex PCR. The table has 25,000 to 35,000 clones, approximately 89% seen once; the top ten hold approximately 2.6%. This CDR3 has 16 residues. The germline V gene has CDR1 SGHNT and CDR2 YENEEA. The ends lost 2 bases at V and 3 bases at J; junction bases unmatched: 8. Source: CD4+ T cells from blood, taken before the fourth cycle of nivolumab. This rearrangement joins TRBV11-3 to TRBJ2-3; TRBD1 agrees at 7 bases. The sequence derives from a human donor with classical Hodgkin lymphoma. The DNA of the CDR3 is TGTGCCAGCAGCTTAAAGACAGGGTGGGGGACAGATACGCAGTATTTT. Residues: CASSLKTGWGTDTQYF.